This TCR beta chain was retrieved from a study of blood T cell repertoires in COVID-19 (dated by TCRdb to 2019 to 2021). Study-level background: The collaborator samples originated in the United States, Italy and Spain and spanned the acute and convalescent phases of COVID-19. The prospective study material was composed of cDNA or gDNA derived from T cells, B-cell-depleted T cells, or PBMCs. Deeply sampled blood TCRbeta repertoires from subjects exposed to, actively infected with, or recovered from COVID-19 were included in the dataset. The repertoires were released in a freely available public database meant as a resource for research on the immune response to SARS-CoV-2. Samples were obtained from the ongoing ImmuneRACE study (first 160 participants) and from over 1,000 subjects provided by 6 global collaborators. A de-identified subject ID, COVID-19 status, age in years and sex were almost always included in the sample metadata. Where available, HLA class I and class II types were taken from metadata supplied by the sample provider and were not determined by assay-based typing. On the study overall, not on this receptor specifically: The quantity of clinical and demographic metadata differed by source and by participant and was supplied without curation.

Collaborating institutions collected whole blood in K2EDTA tubes following their own protocols. For TCRbeta analysis, collaborator samples were shipped as frozen whole blood, as isolated PBMCs, or as DNA extracted from either sample type. TCRbeta CDR3 regions were amplified from genomic DNA by means of the immunoSEQ Assay, a bias-controlled multiplex PCR. The study's own analysis went as follows. The number of nucleated cells in each sample was estimated from the amplification of reference gene primers within the assay. Sequence reads were collapsed and filtered to measure the absolute abundance of every unique TCRbeta CDR3 rearrangement. Productive Simpson clonality was computed per sample as the square root of Simpson's diversity index over productive rearrangements. TCRdb obtained this table from immuneACCESS and retained in-frame rearrangements with V and J assigned. These tables miss some clones; where compared with another copy, unresolved V genes account for less than half of the shortfall, and the remainder is unexplained. V, J and clone size are those of that table, while D and trimming were read from the DNA. This sample is represented by around 230,000 clones; about 80% of them were singletons. The top ten constitute more than 8% of the sample.

CDR1 and CDR2 were assigned from the germline V gene (reference sequence) as MNHEY and SMNVEV. Trimming at the junction amounts to 5 bases on V and 5 bases on J, and the germline ends lie 18 bases apart. The CDR3 starts with the cysteine, ends with the phenylalanine, and has 15 residues. The retained sequence is limited to the CDR3, 45 bases, with the frame set at the first base. This clone was detected only once. Its target antigen remains unknown. It has no much larger one-base neighbor in the sample; base qualities were not kept. The sequence derives from a woman aged 80 or older with acute or convalescent COVID-19. The sequenced sample was peripheral blood. This sequence uses TRBV27 and TRBJ1-1; the D gene is not confidently resolved. The bases are TGTGCCAGCAGTCCGCCCCCCGGGATAGGAACTGAAGCTTTCTTT. Its coded protein is CASSPPPGIGTEAFF.